What follows are 23 T cell receptor beta chains derived from one specimen sequenced in a study of CD8 T cells in ankylosing spondylitis. Each CDR3 protein is one row after TCRdb ran MiXCR on the 5' RACE reads. The data show tens of thousands of distinct CDR3 sequences, 16% seen once. The sequenced sample was blood. The source is a male donor with ankylosing spondylitis or in good health (not recorded which).

This clonotype occurred many times. This sequence joins TRBV20-1 and TRBJ1-1, with a tentative D call TRBD1 (5 bases). The V and J ends lost 5 bases and 3 bases respectively, with 7 bases between them. Germline assignment: CDR1 DFQATT and CDR2 SNEGSKA (reference sequence). The CDR3 totals 11 residues. DNA of the CDR3: TGCAGTGCTCAAGGGGACACTGAAGCTTTCTTT. Translated, it gives CSAQGDTEAFF.

This chain links TRBV7-9 with TRBJ1-2; the D is unclear. V shed 2 bases and J shed 2 bases, with 9 bases lying between them. Germline V gives CDR1 SEHNR, CDR2 FQNEAQ (reference sequence). This CDR3 comprises 14 residues. The CDR3 nucleotides are TGTGCCAGCAGCTTAAGTCGACCGAACTATGGCTACACCTTC. It is translated as CASSLSRPNYGYTF.

CDR3: CASSFVAEGYNEQFF. CDR3 DNA sequence: TGTGCCAGCAGTTTCGTAGCGGAGGGCTACAATGAGCAGTTCTTC. The rearrangement links TRBV27 to TRBJ2-1, with D tentatively TRBD2 (6 bases). The CDR3 loop spans 15 amino acids. V shed 3 bases and J shed 3 bases, with 12 bases lying between them. The germline V gene has CDR1 MNHEY and CDR2 SMNVEV (reference sequence).

The chain employs TRBV19 and TRBJ1-4, with D possibly matching TRBD1 (5 bases). Trimming cost V 5 bases and J 4 bases, with 14 bases left between them. The V gene's germline CDR1 is LNHDA and CDR2 SQIVND (reference sequence). This CDR3 is built from 15 residues. CDR3 protein: CASSGSGTVNEKLFF. CDR3 DNA: TGTGCCAGTAGTGGATCCGGGACGGTTAATGAAAAACTGTTTTTT.

This clonotype was seen more than once but under ten times. J is TRBJ2-5 and V is TRBV20-1; D is unclear. The germline V and J ends were trimmed by 6 bases and 5 bases, with 10 bases remaining between them. Germline loops: CDR1 DFQATT, CDR2 SNEGSKA (reference sequence). This CDR3 is 11 amino acids long. CDR3 region: CSAIGWETQYF. The DNA for the CDR3 is TGCAGTGCCATAGGATGGGAGACCCAGTACTTC.

The chain joins TRBV5-1 to TRBJ1-5; the D is unclear. Trimming took 0 bases from V and 5 from J, leaving 6 bases between them. This CDR3 comprises 13 residues. Germline loops: CDR1 SGHRS, CDR2 YFSETQ. The CDR3 loop reads CASSLAGDQPQHF. As DNA, the CDR3 is TGCGCCAGCAGCTTGGCCGGGGATCAGCCCCAGCATTTT.

This clonotype was observed a few times. DNA for the CDR3: TGCAGTGCTAGAGAGGGCAGGGGGCGAGTCGGGGAGCTGTTTTTT. This translates into CSAREGRGRVGELFF. The rearrangement joins TRBV20-1 to TRBJ2-2; TRBD1 matches at 8 bases. Trimming removed 0 bases from V and 7 bases from J; junction bases left unmatched: 7. This CDR3 has 15 residues. Germline V CDR1 and CDR2: DFQATT, SNEGSKA (reference sequence).

The chain is built from TRBV4-3 and TRBJ2-3, with 14 positions matching TRBD2. The ends lost 3 bases at V and 4 bases at J; junction bases unmatched: 0. Per germline, CDR1 LGHNA and CDR2 YSLEER. The CDR3 is 15 amino acids. The CDR3 coding sequence is TGCGCCAGCAGCCAGGGACTAGCGGGAGCAGATACGCAGTATTTT. Translating gives CASSQGLAGADTQYF.

V is TRBV29-1 and J is TRBJ2-7, with TRBD2 as a possible D gene (6 bases). This CDR3 contains 12 residues. Germline-derived CDR1 and CDR2 are SQVTM and ANQGSEA. V was shortened by 5 bases and J by 7 bases, with 15 bases between the two germline ends. Written as DNA, the CDR3 is TGCAGCGTTAGCGGGCTCGCTGGGGAGCAGTACTTC. This gives the protein CSVSGLAGEQYF.

The chain is built from TRBV7-9 and TRBJ2-5; D perhaps matches TRBD1 (6 bases). Germline V gene lookup returns CDR1 SEHNR and CDR2 FQNEAQ (reference sequence). The CDR3 is made up of 12 amino acids. The V end was cut by 8 bases, the J end by 1 base, with 8 bases between. CDR3 DNA: TGTGCCAGCGACAGGATCCAAGAGACCCAGTACTTC. Encoded protein: CASDRIQETQYF.

The gene calls are TRBV12-3 or TRBV12-4 and TRBJ2-2; D is ambiguous. V lost 7 bases, J lost 0 bases, and 9 bases lay in between. The CDR3 totals 14 residues. The CDR3 DNA sequence: TGTGCCAGCACAGTTGGGCCGAACACCGGGGAGCTGTTTTTT. Its protein is CASTVGPNTGELFF.

There are a few counts of this clonotype. V gene TRBV20-1 combines with J gene TRBJ2-2; D not resolved. The CDR3 runs 13 residues. Per the germline V gene, CDR1 is DFQATT and CDR2 is SNEGSKA (reference sequence). Trimming took 5 bases from V and 5 from J, leaving 12 bases between them. CDR3 nucleotide sequence: TGCAGTGCTCCATTGACCCAGACCGGGGAGCTGTTTTTT. It encodes CSAPLTQTGELFF.

This clonotype was seen more than once but under ten times. The V gene is TRBV5-1, the J gene TRBJ2-1; TRBD1 aligns across 10 bases. Trimming at V came to 5 bases and at J to 7 bases, leaving 6 bases not matched to a gene. CDR3 length equals 14 residues. CDR1 is SGHRS, CDR2 YFSETQ, per germline. The CDR3 region is CASRSTGGMNEQFF. The CDR3 DNA reads TGCGCCAGCAGATCGACAGGGGGCATGAATGAGCAGTTCTTC.

The sample holds a few counts of this clonotype. The rearrangement joins TRBV7-9 to TRBJ2-2, with D maybe TRBD2 (5 bases). This CDR3 is built from 15 residues. Germline-derived CDR1 and CDR2 are SEHNR and FQNEAQ (reference sequence). Trimming stripped 1 base from V and 2 bases from J, with 8 bases between. CDR3 in amino acids: CASSLGASNTGELFF. DNA of the CDR3: TGTGCCAGCAGCTTAGGAGCTAGCAACACCGGGGAGCTGTTTTTT. Based on the CDR3 plus reference TRBV7-9 and TRBJ2-2, the full variable domain is DTGVSQNPRHKITKRGQNVTFRCDPISEHNRLYWYRQTLGQGPEFLTYFQNEAQLEKSRLLSDRFSAERPKGSFSTLEIQRTEQGDSAMYLCASSLGASNTGELFFGEGSRLTVL.

V is TRBV14 and J is TRBJ1-1; D not certain. CDR1 and CDR2 from the germline V gene are SGHDN and FVKESK. The CDR3 totals 13 residues. Trimming left V 0 bases short and J 1 base short, with 3 bases between. The CDR3 region is CASSQDRNTEAFF. DNA of the CDR3: TGTGCCAGCAGCCAAGATCGGAACACTGAAGCTTTCTTT.

The chain combines TRBV20-1 with TRBJ1-4; D not certain. Germline assignment: CDR1 DFQATT and CDR2 SNEGSKA (reference sequence). V lost 6 bases and J lost 4, with 9 bases in between. The CDR3 consists of 12 residues. DNA of the CDR3: TGCAGTGCCGACCGGGGTAATGAAAAACTGTTTTTT. This sequence encodes CSADRGNEKLFF.

This clonotype was counted a few times. The genes are TRBV29-1 and TRBJ2-2; 9 nucleotides match TRBD1. The CDR3 runs to 13 residues. Trimming cost V 7 bases and J 5 bases; bases outside gene matches: 5. CDR1 is SQVTM, CDR2 ANQGSEA, per germline. CDR3 DNA: TGCAGCGCGACGACAGGGGGAACCGGGGAGCTGTTTTTT. Encoded protein: CSATTGGTGELFF.

The rearrangement links TRBV29-1 to TRBJ2-1; TRBD1 agrees at 8 bases. V lost 4 bases to trimming and J lost 4 bases; unmatched junction nucleotides: 3. This CDR3 comprises 13 residues. Looked up from germline, CDR1 is SQVTM and CDR2 is ANQGSEA. The CDR3 reads CSVGGQVYNEQFF. The CDR3 DNA reads as TGCAGCGTTGGGGGACAGGTGTACAATGAGCAGTTCTTC.

This clonotype was counted a few times. The chain couples TRBV7-9 to TRBJ2-4, with D possibly matching TRBD2 (5 bases). Germline V gene lookup returns CDR1 SEHNR and CDR2 FQNEAQ (reference sequence). This CDR3 is built from 14 residues. V was shortened by 2 bases and J by 6 bases, with 11 bases between the two germline ends. The CDR3 reads CASSLQEGTNIQYF. DNA of the CDR3: TGTGCCAGCAGCTTACAAGAGGGAACAAACATTCAGTACTTC.

The chain recombines TRBV7-3 with TRBJ2-2; D gene unclear. Germline values: CDR1 SGHTA, CDR2 FQGTGA. This CDR3 comprises 18 residues. V dropped 1 base and J dropped 4 bases, with 19 bases sitting between them. The DNA of the CDR3 is TGTGCCAGCAGCTTAAATGCTGGGGTGAGGCTGCGCACCGGGGAGCTGTTTTTT. Translation: CASSLNAGVRLRTGELFF.

The V and J genes are TRBV20-1 and TRBJ2-1, with D possibly TRBD2 on 5 matching bases. The ends were cut back, 3 bases at V and 7 bases at J, with 19 bases in the middle. The CDR3 extends over 15 amino acids. CDR1 is DFQATT, CDR2 SNEGSKA, per germline (reference sequence). The CDR3 sequence is CSASGEPGKVNEQFF. The CDR3 DNA is TGCAGTGCTAGCGGGGAGCCGGGAAAGGTGAATGAGCAGTTCTTC.

The chain is built from TRBV15 and TRBJ2-2; either TRBD1 or TRBD2 may fit D (5 bases each). The V and J ends lost 0 bases and 2 bases respectively, with 10 bases between them. The germline CDR1 and CDR2 sequences are LNHNV and YYDKDF (reference sequence). The CDR3 runs to 16 residues. CDR3 protein: CATSRDSGDNTGELFF. Written as DNA, the CDR3 is TGTGCCACCAGCAGAGATTCCGGGGACAACACCGGGGAGCTGTTTTTT.

This clonotype was seen a few times. This chain uses TRBV25-1 with TRBJ2-2, with a possible D match to TRBD2 (6 bases). V was clipped by 2 bases and J by 4 bases, with 8 bases between them. The CDR3 spans 14 residues. Per the germline V gene, CDR1 is MGHDK and CDR2 is SYGVNS. CDR3 nucleotides: TGTGCCAGCAGTGAAGGGGACTTCACCGGGGAGCTGTTTTTT. It yields the protein CASSEGDFTGELFF.